This T cell receptor (beta chain) derives from a study of CD8 T cells in Susac syndrome. The germline V and J ends were trimmed by 0 bases and 6 bases, with 9 bases remaining between them. CDR3 length: 13 residues. Germline lookup yields CDR1 LGHDT and CDR2 YNNKEL (reference sequence). RNA in amounts of roughly 0.5 to 1 ug was reverse transcribed with random hexamers. TCRdb reanalysed the immunoSEQ multiplex PCR reads using MiXCR and keeps one entry per CDR3 protein. The repertoire holds hundreds of thousands of distinct CDR3 sequences, with 92% as singletons. This sequence joins TRBV3-1 and TRBJ2-7; D call uncertain. The sequenced material came from CD8+ T cells from PBMCs. This receptor was identified in a human donor with multiple sclerosis. In DNA, the CDR3 is TGTGCCAGCAGCCAAGAATCCCCTTCCGAGCAGTACTTC. Amino acids: CASSQESPSEQYF.